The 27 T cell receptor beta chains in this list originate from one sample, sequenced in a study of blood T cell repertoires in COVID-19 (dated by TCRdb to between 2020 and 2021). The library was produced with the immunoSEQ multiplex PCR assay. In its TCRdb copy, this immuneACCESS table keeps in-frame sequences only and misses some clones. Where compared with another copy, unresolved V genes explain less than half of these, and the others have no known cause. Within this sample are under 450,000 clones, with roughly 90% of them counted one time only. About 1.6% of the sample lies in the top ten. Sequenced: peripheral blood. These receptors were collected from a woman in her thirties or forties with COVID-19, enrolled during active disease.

CDR3: CASSLQGVYGYTF. DNA for the CDR3: TGTGCCAGCAGCCTACAGGGAGTCTATGGCTACACCTTC. The chain couples TRBV14 to TRBJ1-2; TRBD1 might be the D (6 bases). The CDR3 has 13 residues. Germline V gene data show CDR1 as SGHDN and CDR2 as FVKESK. The V gene lost 4 bases and the J gene lost 4 bases, with 10 bases spanning the gap.

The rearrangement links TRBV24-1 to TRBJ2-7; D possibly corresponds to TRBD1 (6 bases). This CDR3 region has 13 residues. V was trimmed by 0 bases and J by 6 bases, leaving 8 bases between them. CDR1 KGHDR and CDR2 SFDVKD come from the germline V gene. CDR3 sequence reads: CATSDLTGREQYF. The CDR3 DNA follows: TGTGCCACCAGTGATTTGACAGGGCGCGAGCAGTACTTC.

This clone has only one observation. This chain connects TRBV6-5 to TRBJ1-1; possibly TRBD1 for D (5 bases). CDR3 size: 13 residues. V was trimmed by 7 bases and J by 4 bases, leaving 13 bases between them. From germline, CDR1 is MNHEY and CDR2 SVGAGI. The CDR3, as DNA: TGTGCCAGCAAAGGGCACAGGATCACTGAAGCTTTCTTT. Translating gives CASKGHRITEAFF.

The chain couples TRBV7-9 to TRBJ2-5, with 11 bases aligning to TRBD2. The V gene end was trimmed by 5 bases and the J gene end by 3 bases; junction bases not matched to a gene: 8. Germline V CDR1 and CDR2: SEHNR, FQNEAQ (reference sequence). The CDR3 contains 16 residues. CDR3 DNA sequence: TGTGCCAGCAGCCCAAATCTAGCGGGGGGCGAAGAGACCCAGTACTTC. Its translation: CASSPNLAGGEETQYF.

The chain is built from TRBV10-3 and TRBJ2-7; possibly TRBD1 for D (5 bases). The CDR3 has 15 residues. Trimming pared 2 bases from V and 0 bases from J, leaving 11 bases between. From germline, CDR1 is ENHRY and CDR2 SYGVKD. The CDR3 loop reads CAISEGAQSSYEQYF. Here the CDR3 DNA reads TGTGCCATCAGTGAGGGGGCACAGAGCTCCTACGAGCAGTACTTC.

The CDR3 spells CASIAADRVGANVLTF. The CDR3 nucleotides read TGTGCCAGCATCGCAGCTGACAGGGTTGGGGCCAACGTCCTGACTTTC. V usage is TRBV2 and J usage is TRBJ2-6; TRBD1 agrees at 7 bases. The V gene end was trimmed by 7 bases and the J gene end by 3 bases; junction bases not matched to a gene: 9. This CDR3 contains 16 residues. Per the germline V gene, CDR1 is SNHLY and CDR2 is FYNNEI.

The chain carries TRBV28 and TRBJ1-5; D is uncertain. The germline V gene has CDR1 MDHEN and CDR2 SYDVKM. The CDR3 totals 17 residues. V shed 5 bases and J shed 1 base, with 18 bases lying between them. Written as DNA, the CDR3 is TGTGCCAGCAGTCCCACTGGAGGTTTGGGGAGCAATCAGCCCCAGCATTTT. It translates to CASSPTGGLGSNQPQHF.

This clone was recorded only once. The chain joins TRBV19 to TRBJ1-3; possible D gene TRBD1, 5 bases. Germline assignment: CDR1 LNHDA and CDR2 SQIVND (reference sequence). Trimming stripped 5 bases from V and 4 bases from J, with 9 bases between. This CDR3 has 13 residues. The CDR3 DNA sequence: TGTGCCAGTAGTGCAGGGCTCGGAAACACCATATATTTT. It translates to CASSAGLGNTIYF. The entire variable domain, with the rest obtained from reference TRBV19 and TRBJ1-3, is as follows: DGGITQSPKYLFRKEGQNVTLSCEQNLNHDAMYWYRQDPGQGLRLIYYSQIVNDFQKGDIAEGYSVSREKKESFPLTVTSAQKNPTAFYLCASSAGLGNTIYFGEGSWLTVV.

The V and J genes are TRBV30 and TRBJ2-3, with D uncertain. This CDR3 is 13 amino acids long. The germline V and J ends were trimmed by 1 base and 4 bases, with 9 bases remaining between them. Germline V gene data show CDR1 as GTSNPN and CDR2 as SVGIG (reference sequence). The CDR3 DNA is TGTGCCTGGAGTGGCGGAGTACCAGATACGCAGTATTTT. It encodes CAWSGGVPDTQYF.

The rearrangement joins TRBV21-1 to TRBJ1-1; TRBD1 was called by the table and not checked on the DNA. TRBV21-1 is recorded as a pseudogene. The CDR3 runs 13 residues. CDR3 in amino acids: CASSRDRWTEAFF. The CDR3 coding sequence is TGTGCCAGCAGCAGGGACAGGTGGACTGAAGCTTTCTTT.

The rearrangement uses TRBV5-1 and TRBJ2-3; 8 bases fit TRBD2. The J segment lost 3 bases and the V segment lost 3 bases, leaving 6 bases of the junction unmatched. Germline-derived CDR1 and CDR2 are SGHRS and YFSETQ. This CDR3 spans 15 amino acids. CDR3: CASSSKTSATDTQYF. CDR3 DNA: TGCGCCAGCAGCTCCAAGACTAGCGCAACAGATACGCAGTATTTT.

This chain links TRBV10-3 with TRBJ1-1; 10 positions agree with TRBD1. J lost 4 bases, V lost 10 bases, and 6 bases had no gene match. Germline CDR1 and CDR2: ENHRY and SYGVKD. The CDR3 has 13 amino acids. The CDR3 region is CATGQGPGTEAFF. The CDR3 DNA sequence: TGTGCCACGGGACAGGGGCCGGGCACTGAAGCTTTCTTT.

DNA for the CDR3: TGTGCCAGCAGGCCTACGGAAGGGGTCTCTGGAAACACCATATATTTT. Residues: CASRPTEGVSGNTIYF. The V gene is TRBV6-6, the J gene TRBJ1-3; perhaps TRBD1 as D (5 bases). V gave up 6 bases and J gave up 0 bases, with 15 bases separating them. Germline values: CDR1 MNHNY, CDR2 SVGAGI (reference sequence). This CDR3 has 16 amino acids.

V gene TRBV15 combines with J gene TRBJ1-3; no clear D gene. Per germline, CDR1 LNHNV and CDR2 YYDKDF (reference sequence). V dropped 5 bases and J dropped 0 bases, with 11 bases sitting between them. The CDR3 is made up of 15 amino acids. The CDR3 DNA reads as TGTGCCACCAGCGAGAGGCGCAGCTCTGGAAACACCATATATTTT. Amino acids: CATSERRSSGNTIYF.

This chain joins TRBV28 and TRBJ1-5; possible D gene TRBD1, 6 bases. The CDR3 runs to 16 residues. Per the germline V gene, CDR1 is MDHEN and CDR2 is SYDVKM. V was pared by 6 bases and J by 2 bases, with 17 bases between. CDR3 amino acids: CASRYGQSWGNQPQHF. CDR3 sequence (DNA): TGTGCCAGCAGATACGGACAGTCCTGGGGCAATCAGCCCCAGCATTTT.

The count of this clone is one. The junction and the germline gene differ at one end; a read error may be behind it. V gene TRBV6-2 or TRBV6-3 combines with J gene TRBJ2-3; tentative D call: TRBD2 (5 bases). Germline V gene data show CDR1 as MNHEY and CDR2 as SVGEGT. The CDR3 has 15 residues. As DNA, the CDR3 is TGTGCCAGCAGTTACTCGGAGGTTTCCACAGATACACAGTATTTT. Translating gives CASSYSEVSTDTQYF.

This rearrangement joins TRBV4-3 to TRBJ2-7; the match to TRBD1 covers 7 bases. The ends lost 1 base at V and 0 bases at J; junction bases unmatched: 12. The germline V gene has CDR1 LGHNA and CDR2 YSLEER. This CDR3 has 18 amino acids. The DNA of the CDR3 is TGCGCCAGCAGCCAAGTTGAGGCGGACAGGCCAAGCTCCTACGAGCAGTACTTC. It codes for CASSQVEADRPSSYEQYF.

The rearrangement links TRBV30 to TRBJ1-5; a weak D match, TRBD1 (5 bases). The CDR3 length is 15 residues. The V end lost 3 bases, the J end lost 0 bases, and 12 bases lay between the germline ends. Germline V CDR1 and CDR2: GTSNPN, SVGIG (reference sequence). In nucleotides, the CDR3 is TGTGCCTGGAGGCGCGGGGGGGTTAGCAATCAGCCCCAGCATTTT. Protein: CAWRRGGVSNQPQHF.

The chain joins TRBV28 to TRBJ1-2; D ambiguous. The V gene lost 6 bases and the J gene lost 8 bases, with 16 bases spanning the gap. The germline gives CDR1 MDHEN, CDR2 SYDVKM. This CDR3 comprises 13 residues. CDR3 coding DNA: TGTGCCAGCAGCCCCCCGGGGAGGTACGGCTACACCTTC. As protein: CASSPPGRYGYTF.

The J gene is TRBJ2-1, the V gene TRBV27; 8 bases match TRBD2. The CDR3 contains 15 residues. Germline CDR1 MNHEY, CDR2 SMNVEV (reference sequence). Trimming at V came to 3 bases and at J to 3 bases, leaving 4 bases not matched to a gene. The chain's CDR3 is CASSFWLAGYNEQFF. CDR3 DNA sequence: TGTGCCAGCAGTTTCTGGCTAGCGGGCTACAATGAGCAGTTCTTC.

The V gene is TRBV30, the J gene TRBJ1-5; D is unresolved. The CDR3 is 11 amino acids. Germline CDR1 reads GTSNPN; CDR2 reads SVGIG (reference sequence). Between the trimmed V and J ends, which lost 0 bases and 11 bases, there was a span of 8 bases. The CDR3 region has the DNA TGTGCCTGGAGTGTACGAGGTTCCCAGCATTTT. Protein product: CAWSVRGSQHF.

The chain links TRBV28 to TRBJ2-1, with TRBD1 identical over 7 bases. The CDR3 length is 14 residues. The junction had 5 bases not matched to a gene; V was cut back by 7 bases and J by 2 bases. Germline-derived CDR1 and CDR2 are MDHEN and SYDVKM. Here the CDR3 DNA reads TGTGCCAGCACCGTACAGGGGCCCTACAATGAGCAGTTCTTC. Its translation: CASTVQGPYNEQFF.

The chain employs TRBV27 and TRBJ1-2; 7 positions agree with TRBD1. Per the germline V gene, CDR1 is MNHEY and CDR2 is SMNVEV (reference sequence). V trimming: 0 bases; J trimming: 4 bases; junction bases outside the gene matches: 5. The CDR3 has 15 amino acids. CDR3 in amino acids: CASSLSPQGVYGYTF. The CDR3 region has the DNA TGTGCCAGCAGTTTATCGCCCCAGGGGGTCTATGGCTACACCTTC.

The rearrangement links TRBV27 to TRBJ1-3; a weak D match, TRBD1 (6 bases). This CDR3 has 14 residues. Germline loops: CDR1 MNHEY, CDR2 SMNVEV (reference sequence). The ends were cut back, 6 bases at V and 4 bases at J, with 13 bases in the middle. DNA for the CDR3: TGTGCCAGCAGACAGGGTTGGCCCGGAAACACCATATATTTT. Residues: CASRQGWPGNTIYF.

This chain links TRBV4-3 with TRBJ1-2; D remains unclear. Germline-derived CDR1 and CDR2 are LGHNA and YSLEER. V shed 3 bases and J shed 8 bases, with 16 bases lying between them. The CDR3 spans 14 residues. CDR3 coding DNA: TGCGCCAGCAGCCACTCCACAGCCCAGAGAGGCTACACCTTC. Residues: CASSHSTAQRGYTF.

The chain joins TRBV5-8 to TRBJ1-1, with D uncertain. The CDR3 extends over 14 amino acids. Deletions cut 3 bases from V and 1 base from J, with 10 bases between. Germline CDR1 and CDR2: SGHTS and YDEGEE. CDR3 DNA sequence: TGTGCCAGCAGCTCGGCGAGGTGGAACACTGAAGCTTTCTTT. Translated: CASSSARWNTEAFF. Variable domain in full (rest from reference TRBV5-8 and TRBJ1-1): EAGVTQSPTHLIKTRGQQATLRCSPISGHTSVYWYQQALGLGLQFLLWYDEGEERNRGNFPPRFSGRQFPNYSSELNVNALELEDSALYLCASSSARWNTEAFFGQGTRLTVV.

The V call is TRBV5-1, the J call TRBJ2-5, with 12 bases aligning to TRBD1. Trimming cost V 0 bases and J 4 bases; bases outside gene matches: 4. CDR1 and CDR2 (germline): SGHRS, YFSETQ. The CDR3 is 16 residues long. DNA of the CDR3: TGCGCCAGCAGCTTGGGAGGGACAGGGGGCGCAGAGACCCAGTACTTC. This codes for CASSLGGTGGAETQYF.